These T cell receptor beta chains were read from a single sample in a study of blood T cell repertoires in COVID-19. Sequenced by immunoSEQ multiplex PCR; TCRdb stores in-frame clones only, minus some. The sample yields 350,000 to 450,000 clones, approximately 86% seen once. Sample: peripheral blood. Source of these receptors: a human donor in a cohort sampled during active COVID-19. CDR3s include the opening cysteine and the closing phenylalanine or tryptophan. The D gene is left open where the match is weak. A row's size may be missing; if present it is once, few, many or a size class.

D	size	V	J	CDR3	DNA
NA	NA	TRBV3-1/TRBV3-2	TRBJ2-2	CASSLTDSANTGELFF	TGTGCCAGCAGCCTAACGGACAGCGCGAACACCGGGGAGCTGTTTTTT
TRBD2	once	TRBV6-6	TRBJ2-5	CASQLAGGRHF	TGTGCCAGCCAACTAGCGGGGGGACGGCACTTC
TRBD1	NA	TRBV20-1	TRBJ2-7	CSASVRTGRWYEQYF	TGCAGTGCTAGTGTTAGGACAGGGCGATGGTACGAGCAGTACTTC
NA	NA	TRBV19	TRBJ2-3	CASSIQGIPSVADTQYF	TGTGCCAGTAGTATCCAGGGGATACCTTCAGTCGCAGATACGCAGTATTTT
TRBD1	NA	TRBV30	TRBJ1-1	CAWSTGQGAPEAFF	TGTGCCTGGAGTACGGGACAGGGGGCCCCTGAAGCTTTCTTT
TRBD2	NA	TRBV2	TRBJ2-3	CASSRRLAGAIRGITQYF	TGTGCCAGCAGTAGGAGGCTAGCGGGAGCCATACGCGGGATTACGCAGTATTTT
NA	NA	TRBV12-3/TRBV12-4	TRBJ2-7	CASSHPGGEQYF	TGTGCCAGCAGCCACCCCGGGGGAGAGCAGTACTTC
NA	NA	TRBV4-2	TRBJ2-3	CASSQGRVDTQYF	TGTGCCAGCAGCCAAGGGCGGGTAGATACGCAGTATTTT
TRBD1	NA	TRBV13	TRBJ2-1	CASSSGTGVRISYNEQFF	TGTGCCAGCAGCTCCGGGACAGGGGTTCGTATTAGTTACAATGAGCAGTTCTTC
TRBD1	many	TRBV19	TRBJ1-5	CASRSAAGGLQPQHF	TGTGCCAGTAGGAGTGCGGCAGGGGGCTTGCAGCCCCAGCATTTT
TRBD2	NA	TRBV3-1/TRBV3-2	TRBJ2-4	CASSQPVGTSGGSIQYF	TGTGCCAGCAGCCAGCCCGTCGGGACTAGCGGGGGCTCCATTCAGTACTTC
NA	NA	TRBV25-1	TRBJ1-2	CASKQARADGYTF	TGTGCCAGCAAGCAGGCCAGGGCTGATGGCTACACCTTC
TRBD1	NA	TRBV5-4	TRBJ1-2	CASSLGGTGGLGGYTF	TGTGCCAGCAGCTTGGGCGGGACAGGAGGATTAGGGGGCTACACCTTC
TRBD1	NA	TRBV18	TRBJ1-1	CASSPTGESTEAFF	TGTGCCAGCTCACCGACAGGGGAATCCACTGAAGCTTTCTTT
NA	NA	TRBV7-2	TRBJ1-2	CASSSGGWNYGYTF	TGTGCCAGCAGCTCTGGAGGGTGGAACTATGGCTACACCTTC
NA	NA	TRBV2	TRBJ1-1	CASSERVRGTAFF	TGTGCCAGCAGTGAGAGGGTCAGGGGAACAGCTTTCTTT
NA	NA	TRBV11-2	TRBJ1-4	CASSLSDIFNEKLFF	TGTGCCAGCAGCTTAAGCGATATCTTTAATGAAAAACTGTTTTTT
NA	NA	TRBV9	TRBJ2-7	CASSAARLARFKSYEQYF	TGTGCCAGCAGCGCCGCCAGGCTAGCCCGCTTTAAATCCTACGAGCAGTACTTC
NA	NA	TRBV2	TRBJ2-7	CASLVRAQGNPYEQYF	TGTGCCAGCTTGGTTAGGGCCCAGGGGAATCCCTACGAGCAGTACTTC
TRBD1	NA	TRBV2	TRBJ1-2	CASIGQGANYGYTF	TGTGCCAGCATAGGACAGGGGGCTAACTATGGCTACACCTTC
NA	NA	TRBV19	TRBJ1-2	CATVGGDYGYTF	TGTGCCACCGTTGGGGGGGACTATGGCTACACCTTC
TRBD1	few	TRBV15	TRBJ2-7	CATSSDRGSSEQYF	TGTGCCACCAGCAGCGACAGGGGAAGTTCCGAGCAGTACTTC
TRBD1	NA	TRBV7-9	TRBJ1-1	CASSGTLSGGIEAFF	TGTGCCAGCAGCGGAACCCTCTCAGGGGGCATTGAAGCTTTCTTT
NA	NA	TRBV13	TRBJ1-1	CASMYSFNTEAFF	TGTGCCAGCATGTACAGCTTTAACACTGAAGCTTTCTTT
TRBD2	NA	TRBV30	TRBJ2-3	CAWSRLAGPPDTQYF	TGTGCCTGGAGTCGACTAGCGGGGCCCCCGGATACGCAGTATTTT
NA	NA	TRBV30	TRBJ1-4	CAWNIPRHGPKEKLFF	TGTGCCTGGAACATCCCTCGACACGGTCCGAAAGAAAAACTGTTTTTT
NA	once	TRBV5-1	TRBJ2-2	CASSLEGWETGELFF	TGCGCCAGCAGCTTAGAGGGCTGGGAAACCGGGGAGCTGTTTTTT
TRBD2	NA	TRBV7-9	TRBJ2-1	CASSRVAGGRSEQFF	TGTGCCAGCAGCCGAGTAGCGGGAGGGCGCAGTGAGCAGTTCTTC